The sequence of this T cell receptor beta chain was determined in a study of cytomegalovirus exposure and HLA in healthy donors. Whole-study findings and limits: In all likelihood, a cluster of highly shared sequence variants was a sequencing artifact. The investigators catalogued 150 or so TCR beta chains as cytomegalovirus-associated. Later on, a genetic analysis was performed. It linked a missense variant in DCLRE1C with V- and J-gene trimming of TCR beta.

It was with 60 Vbeta and 13 Jbeta primers that the PCR ran. Here immunoSEQ multiplex PCR was the method, and the copy in TCRdb shows in-frame clones only, minus some. The sample lists about 140,000 clones; 70% to 80% were seen once. V gave up 3 bases and J gave up 4 bases, with 13 bases separating them. There are 15 residues in the CDR3. Germline V lookup: CDR1 LNHDA, CDR2 SQIVND (reference sequence). Details on this clone: The antigen remains undetermined.

Sequencing input: PBMCs. The V and J genes are TRBV19 and TRBJ1-3; D unclear. The clonotype originates from a man between 35 and 55 years old in good health and CMV-seropositive. Here the CDR3 DNA reads TGTGCCAGTAGTATCCTCGGGTCATCCGGAAACACCATATATTTT. This gives the protein CASSILGSSGNTIYF. The whole variable domain, remainder taken from reference TRBV19 and TRBJ1-3, is DGGITQSPKYLFRKEGQNVTLSCEQNLNHDAMYWYRQDPGQGLRLIYYSQIVNDFQKGDIAEGYSVSREKKESFPLTVTSAQKNPTAFYLCASSILGSSGNTIYFGEGSWLTVV.